The clone carrying this TCR beta chain was seen a handful of times. Its cognate antigen is unknown. Each donor was a healthy Caucasian individual from Russia, aged roughly 6 to 90. The CDR3 runs 13 residues. Germline V gene lookup returns CDR1 MNHEY and CDR2 SVGEGT. V was clipped by 2 bases and J by 7 bases, with 9 bases between them. Next came a second PCR, run for about 7 to 12 cycles, which used a sample-barcoded 5' primer along with a J-beta primer mix. TCRdb re-analysed the 5' RACE reads in MiXCR, keeping a single row per CDR3 protein. Seen here are some 800,000 distinct CDR3 sequences, roughly 25% observed once, and the top ten hold 3% to 4%. This sample is drawn from a study of blood T cells in healthy people across ages. Regarding the study as a whole: TCR beta diversity, measured per million T cells, fell in a roughly linear way with age.

These data also formed part of another study, on T cells of mothers and their children. Per that study: A few mothers and their six children, all healthy Caucasians, donated. An overlap that was slightly higher, though non-significant, was seen in related mother-child pairs versus unrelated pairs.

The chain has TRBV6-2 or TRBV6-3 and TRBJ2-1, with D unresolved. Specimen: blood. This TCR was sampled from a boy aged 5-17 years in good health. The CDR3 here is CASSYSVFNEQFF. The CDR3, as DNA: TGTGCCAGCAGTTACAGTGTTTTTAATGAGCAGTTCTTC.